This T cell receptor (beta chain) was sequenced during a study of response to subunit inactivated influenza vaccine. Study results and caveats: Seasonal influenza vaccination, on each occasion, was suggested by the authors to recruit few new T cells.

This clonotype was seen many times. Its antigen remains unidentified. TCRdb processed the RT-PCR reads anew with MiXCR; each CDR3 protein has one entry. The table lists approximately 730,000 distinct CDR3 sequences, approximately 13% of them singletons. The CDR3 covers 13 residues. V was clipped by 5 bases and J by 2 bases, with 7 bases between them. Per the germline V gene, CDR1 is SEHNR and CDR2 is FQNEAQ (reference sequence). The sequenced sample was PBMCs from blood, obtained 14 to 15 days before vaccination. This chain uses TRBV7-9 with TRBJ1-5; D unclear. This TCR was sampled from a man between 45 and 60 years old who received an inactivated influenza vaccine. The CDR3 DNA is TGTGCCAGCAGCGAGGATGGCAATCAGCCCCAGCATTTT. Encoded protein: CASSEDGNQPQHF.